This entry concerns a single TCR beta chain. TCRdb keeps only in-frame clones here, not all; method: immunoSEQ multiplex PCR. The data show tens of thousands of clones, almost 90% seen once. The CDR3 spans 14 residues. V was pared by 3 bases and J by 1 base, with 9 bases between. CDR1 and CDR2 (germline): SNHLY, FYNNEI. This specimen belongs to a study of OX40 agonist ivuxolimab in advanced cancers. The sequenced sample was CD4+ or CD8+ T cells sorted from blood, obtained in a trial of the OX40 agonist ivuxolimab. This sequence originates from an adult with an advanced solid tumor such as melanoma, head and neck, liver or kidney cancer. This chain uses TRBV2 with TRBJ1-1; the D is unclear. CDR3 DNA sequence: TGTGCCAGCAGTGAGGGCCGACGGAACACTGAAGCTTTCTTT. It translates to CASSEGRRNTEAFF.